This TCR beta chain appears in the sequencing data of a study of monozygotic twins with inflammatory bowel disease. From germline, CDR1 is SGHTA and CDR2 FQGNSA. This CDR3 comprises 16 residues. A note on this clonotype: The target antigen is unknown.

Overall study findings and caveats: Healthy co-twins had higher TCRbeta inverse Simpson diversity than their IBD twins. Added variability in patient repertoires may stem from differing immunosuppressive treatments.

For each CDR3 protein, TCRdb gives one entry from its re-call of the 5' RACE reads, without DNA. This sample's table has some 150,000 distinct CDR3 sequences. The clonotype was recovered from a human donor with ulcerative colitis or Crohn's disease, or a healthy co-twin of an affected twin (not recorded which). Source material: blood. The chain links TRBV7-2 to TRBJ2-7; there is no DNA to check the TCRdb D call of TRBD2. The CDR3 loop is CASSPAGGRISYEQYF.